The 28 T cell receptor beta chains below were found in one sample sequenced in a study of regulatory T cells in long-lasting Graves disease. Sample time point: newly diagnosed GD, antithyroid drugs for less than 3 months. Isolated PBMC RNA provided the starting material for the TCR library. Sequencing libraries for TCR beta were prepared with iRepertoire HTBI primers and Arm-PCR of CDR3 regions. TCRdb itself ran the multiplex PCR reads through MiXCR, one entry per CDR3 protein. This table has 350,000 to 500,000 distinct CDR3 sequences, approximately 14% appearing once. A further study also used this sample, focusing on T cells in Graves' hyperthyroidism and ophthalmopathy.

The sequenced sample was peripheral blood mononuclear cells (PBMCs), obtained at new diagnosis, from a patient treated with antithyroid drugs. The receptor set was obtained from a woman in her 50s with Graves disease.

This clonotype was counted ten times or more. Its ends do not fully match the called genes, so a read error is possible. J is TRBJ2-7 and V is TRBV28, with TRBD2 matching 10 bases. Germline loops: CDR1 MDHEN, CDR2 SYDVKM. The CDR3 is made up of 12 amino acids. The DNA for the CDR3 is TGTGCCAGCAGTCCCGCTAGCGGGAGCCTTCACTTC. Its translation is CASSPASGSLHF.

This clonotype was counted many times. V usage is TRBV6-1 and J usage is TRBJ1-4, with TRBD1 as a possible D gene (5 bases). This CDR3 has 14 amino acids. CDR1 is MNHNS, CDR2 SASEGT, per germline. V lost 5 bases, J lost 13 bases, and 20 bases lay in between. DNA for the CDR3: TGTGCCAGCAGTCCAGGGATGGCGAGGGTTAGACTGTTTTTT. Protein: CASSPGMARVRLFF.

This clonotype turned up a few times. The rearrangement joins TRBV10-3 to TRBJ2-3, with 11 nucleotides matching TRBD2. This CDR3 comprises 16 residues. V lost 7 bases to trimming and J lost 0 bases; unmatched junction nucleotides: 6. Germline assignment: CDR1 ENHRY and CDR2 SYGVKD. The CDR3 protein is CAINSGRADSTDTQYF. CDR3 bases: TGTGCCATCAATAGCGGGAGGGCCGATAGCACAGATACGCAGTATTTT.

The genes are TRBV7-9 and TRBJ1-2; D gene uncertain. CDR3 length: 15 amino acids. V was cut by 5 bases and J by 0 bases, with 13 bases left in between. Germline V lookup: CDR1 SEHNR, CDR2 FQNEAQ (reference sequence). The CDR3 spells CASSPLGTANYGYTF. The CDR3 region has the DNA TGTGCCAGCAGCCCATTGGGCACCGCTAACTATGGCTACACCTTC.

This clonotype was seen many times. This chain links TRBV5-1 with TRBJ2-3; 9 bases are a match to TRBD2. Germline lookup yields CDR1 SGHRS and CDR2 YFSETQ. With 5 bases clipped from V and 2 bases from J, the junction kept 6 bases outside the gene matches. This CDR3 is 15 amino acids long. The CDR3 loop reads CASSSSGRYTDTQYF. CDR3 DNA sequence: TGCGCCAGCAGTTCAAGCGGGAGGTACACAGATACGCAGTATTTT.

The chain couples TRBV10-1 to TRBJ2-7; the D is unclear. CDR3 length equals 13 residues. Germline CDR1 reads WNHNN; CDR2 reads SYGVQD (reference sequence). The ends were cut back, 3 bases at V and 4 bases at J, with 10 bases in the middle. Here the CDR3 reads CASSESSDYEQYF. CDR3 nucleotide sequence: TGCGCCAGCAGTGAATCGTCTGATTACGAGCAGTACTTC.

A remark on this clonotype: A read error may explain this, as a much larger clone is one base away. This chain joins TRBV5-1 and TRBJ2-7; TRBD2 agrees at 10 bases. This CDR3 comprises 17 residues. With V trimmed by 4 bases and J by 8 bases, 18 bases remained unmatched. Germline V gene data show CDR1 as SGHRS and CDR2 as YFSETQ. CDR3 loop: CASSRDTRASGSYKQYF. As DNA, the CDR3 is TGCGCCAGCAGCCGCGACACACGGGCTAGCGGGAGTTACAAGCAGTACTTC.

The V call is TRBV5-6, the J call TRBJ1-6; 7 positions agree with TRBD1. Germline V lookup: CDR1 SGHDT, CDR2 YYEEEE. The CDR3 loop spans 14 amino acids. V lost 2 bases and J lost 10; bases outside the gene matches: 6. The CDR3 here is CASSFSRTGSPLHF. CDR3 coding DNA: TGTGCCAGCAGCTTCAGTCGGACAGGCTCACCCCTCCACTTT. Combining the CDR3 with reference TRBV5-6 and TRBJ1-6 gives the whole variable domain DAGVTQSPTHLIKTRGQQVTLRCSPKSGHDTVSWYQQALGQGPQFIFQYYEEEERQRGNFPDRFSGHQFPNYSSELNVNALLLGDSALYLCASSFSRTGSPLHFGNGTRLTVT.

J is TRBJ2-7 and V is TRBV20-1, with D perhaps TRBD1 (5 bases). This CDR3 comprises 11 residues. Germline V gives CDR1 DFQATT, CDR2 SNEGSKA (reference sequence). The V gene lost 4 bases and the J gene lost 6 bases, with 10 bases spanning the gap. The CDR3 protein is CSATGSREQYF. The CDR3 DNA reads as TGCAGTGCTACAGGGTCTCGCGAGCAGTACTTC.

This clonotype was counted ten times or more. The chain uses TRBV7-3 and TRBJ2-5; 11 nucleotides line up with TRBD2. The germline CDR1 and CDR2 sequences are SGHTA and FQGTGA. The V segment lost 5 bases and the J segment 2 bases; nucleotides outside the gene matches: 4. The CDR3 runs 15 residues. CDR3 in amino acids: CASSEGLAEQETQYF. The CDR3 bases are TGTGCCAGCAGCGAGGGACTAGCGGAACAAGAGACCCAGTACTTC.

The chain uses TRBV9 and TRBJ2-5; 9 bases agree with TRBD2. CDR3 length equals 14 residues. In germline, CDR1 is SGDLS, CDR2 YYNGEE. V lost 3 bases to trimming and J lost 1 base; unmatched junction nucleotides: 1. The CDR3 DNA is TGTGCCAGCAGCGCGACTAGCGGCCAAGAGACCCAGTACTTC. Amino acids: CASSATSGQETQYF.

This chain links TRBV9 with TRBJ1-2; 7 bases are a match to TRBD1. Germline values: CDR1 SGDLS, CDR2 YYNGEE. After removal of 4 bases from V and 5 bases from J, the junction contained 17 bases not matched to a gene. The CDR3 is 17 residues long. CDR3 coding DNA: TGTGCCAGCAGCCCCCCGGCCGGGGCGACAGGGACGTATGGCTACACCTTC. Protein product: CASSPPAGATGTYGYTF.

This clonotype occurred many times. The rearrangement joins TRBV28 to TRBJ1-1, with TRBD1 as a possible D gene (5 bases). This CDR3 comprises 13 residues. Trimming left V 7 bases short and J 5 bases short, with 14 bases between. The germline V gene has CDR1 MDHEN and CDR2 SYDVKM. The CDR3 sequence is CASIRSRGTEAFF. CDR3 in DNA: TGTGCCAGCATAAGGTCCCGGGGGACTGAAGCTTTCTTT. Full variable domain (outside the CDR3, taken from reference TRBV28 and TRBJ1-1): DVKVTQSSRYLVKRTGEKVFLECVQDMDHENMFWYRQDPGLGLRLIYFSYDVKMKEKGDIPEGYSVSREKKERFSLILESASTNQTSMYLCASIRSRGTEAFFGQGTRLTVV.

In this sample, this clonotype turned up a few times. The V and J genes are TRBV5-4 and TRBJ2-5; 7 bases match TRBD1. V lost 4 bases to trimming and J lost 1 base; unmatched junction nucleotides: 10. Looked up from germline, CDR1 is SGHNT and CDR2 is YYREEE (reference sequence). The CDR3 spans 16 residues. The CDR3 here is CASSLLGQKLQETQYF. CDR3 sequence (DNA): TGTGCCAGCAGCCTATTGGGACAGAAACTCCAAGAGACCCAGTACTTC.

The chain employs TRBV7-2 and TRBJ2-2; perhaps TRBD1 as D (5 bases). V was clipped by 7 bases and J by 6 bases, with 18 bases between them. This CDR3 is built from 15 residues. Germline assignment: CDR1 SGHTA and CDR2 FQGNSA. As DNA, the CDR3 is TGTGCCAGCACTTTGGGGCAGGGAAGTCCCGGGGAGCTGTTTTTT. Residues: CASTLGQGSPGELFF.

Turning to this clonotype: This probably arose from a read error, given a far larger clone one base away. The chain is built from TRBV6-8 and TRBJ2-1; TRBD2 matches at 12 bases. Germline V gene sequence: CDR1 MNHGY, CDR2 SAAAGT. The CDR3 sequence is 16 residues long. The CDR3 DNA reads TGTGCCAGCAGCCCTCAGACTAGCGGGAGTCTGAATGAGCAGCTCTTC. This encodes CASSPQTSGSLNEQLF.

V is TRBV28 and J is TRBJ2-1; TRBD2 agrees at 8 bases. The V and J ends lost 7 bases and 5 bases, in that order; junction bases with no gene match: 16. Germline V gene data show CDR1 as MDHEN and CDR2 as SYDVKM. This CDR3 is built from 17 residues. The CDR3 reads CASTRGPGLVLNNEQFF. DNA for the CDR3: TGTGCCAGCACCCGAGGTCCGGGACTAGTATTAAACAATGAGCAGTTCTTC. Supplemented by reference TRBV28 and TRBJ2-1, the full variable domain reads DVKVTQSSRYLVKRTGEKVFLECVQDMDHENMFWYRQDPGLGLRLIYFSYDVKMKEKGDIPEGYSVSREKKERFSLILESASTNQTSMYLCASTRGPGLVLNNEQFFGPGTRLTVL.

This clonotype was counted a few times. The chain is built from TRBV3-1 and TRBJ2-7, with TRBD1 matching over 7 bases. Per the germline V gene, CDR1 is LGHDT and CDR2 is YNNKEL (reference sequence). Trimming took 3 bases from V and 1 from J; bases not matched to a gene: 6. The CDR3 sequence is 15 residues long. The DNA for the CDR3 is TGTGCCAGCAGCCAGTGGGGGACAGCGTCCTACGAGCAGTACTTC. This translates into CASSQWGTASYEQYF.

The chain recombines TRBV4-1 with TRBJ2-2, with TRBD1 as a possible D gene (6 bases). CDR1 and CDR2 (germline): MGHRA, YSYEKL. The CDR3 has 16 residues. Trimming stripped 5 bases from V and 2 bases from J, with 15 bases between. CDR3 nucleotides: TGCGCCAGCAGCTTCACCGGGACACGAAACACCGGGGAGCTGTTTTTT. Translating gives CASSFTGTRNTGELFF.

The chain employs TRBV20-1 and TRBJ1-6; D is unresolved. The CDR3 is 13 amino acids. V was pared by 0 bases and J by 9 bases, with 9 bases between. The germline V gene has CDR1 DFQATT and CDR2 SNEGSKA (reference sequence). CDR3 in DNA: TGCAGTGCTAGAGATCCGTTTAGTTCACCCCTCCACTTT. Residues: CSARDPFSSPLHF.

This clonotype was picked up a small number of times. The rearrangement links TRBV18 to TRBJ1-3; D gene ambiguous. V gave up 2 bases and J gave up 0 bases, with 5 bases separating them. CDR3 size: 14 residues. Germline V gives CDR1 KGHSH, CDR2 LQKENI. CDR3 in amino acids: CASSPNSSGNTIYF. CDR3 nucleotides: TGTGCCAGCTCACCAAACAGCTCTGGAAACACCATATATTTT.

This clonotype has ten or more counts. The gene calls are TRBV9 and TRBJ1-4; 9 bases match TRBD1. Germline V CDR1 and CDR2: SGDLS, YYNGEE. J gave up 8 bases and V 0 bases, and 2 bases lay outside the gene matches. The CDR3 length is 14 residues. The CDR3 spells CASSVGQGVEKLFF. CDR3 DNA sequence: TGTGCCAGCAGCGTAGGACAGGGGGTAGAAAAACTGTTTTTT.

This clonotype was seen only a few times. The chain couples TRBV7-9 to TRBJ1-5, with 7 bases that match TRBD1. The J segment lost 6 bases and the V segment lost 4 bases, leaving 9 bases of the junction unmatched. CDR1 SEHNR and CDR2 FQNEAQ come from the germline V gene (reference sequence). The CDR3 contains 15 residues. In nucleotides, the CDR3 is TGTGCCAGCAGCTCCGACAGGGAAGGAAGTCAGCCCCAGCATTTT. As protein: CASSSDREGSQPQHF.

The V and J genes are TRBV11-2 and TRBJ2-2; TRBD2 is a possible D gene (5 bases). V dropped 4 bases and J dropped 5 bases, with 29 bases sitting between them. The CDR3 has 20 residues. In germline, CDR1 is SGHAT, CDR2 FQNNGV. In nucleotides, the CDR3 is TGTGCCAGCAGCTCTAGCCCCTTATTCAATGACAAGGATGAGACCGGGGAGCTGTTTTTT. Translation: CASSSSPLFNDKDETGELFF.

This clonotype was seen repeatedly, ten times or more. This sequence joins TRBV28 and TRBJ1-1, with TRBD1 identical over 8 bases. CDR1 is MDHEN, CDR2 SYDVKM, per germline. The CDR3 sequence is 17 residues long. V trimming: 0 bases; J trimming: 8 bases; junction bases outside the gene matches: 14. The CDR3 DNA follows: TGTGCCAGCAGTTTATGGGGGGACAGGACCCGAGATGGGGAAGCTTTCTTT. Translating gives CASSLWGDRTRDGEAFF.

In its sample, this clonotype was seen many times. J is TRBJ2-5 and V is TRBV18; D unclear. This CDR3 spans 14 amino acids. Per germline, CDR1 KGHSH and CDR2 LQKENI. Trimming pared 4 bases from V and 9 bases from J, leaving 18 bases between. In nucleotides, the CDR3 is TGTGCCAGCTCACTGGAACTAAGTCAAGGAGCCCAGTACTTC. Encoded protein: CASSLELSQGAQYF.

This chain uses TRBV5-4 with TRBJ1-2; TRBD1 matches at 8 bases. Germline values: CDR1 SGHNT, CDR2 YYREEE (reference sequence). The CDR3 extends over 15 amino acids. V gave up 7 bases and J gave up 6 bases; unmatched junction bases: 14. This chain's CDR3 is CASGSLRTGPHGYTF. The CDR3 nucleotides read TGTGCCAGCGGTTCCCTTAGGACAGGGCCCCATGGCTACACCTTC.

There are many counts of this clonotype. J is TRBJ2-7 and V is TRBV27, with 8 bases lining up with TRBD1. CDR1 MNHEY and CDR2 SMNVEV come from the germline V gene (reference sequence). This CDR3 has 14 amino acids. The V and J ends lost 2 bases and 5 bases, in that order; junction bases with no gene match: 5. CDR3 amino acids: CASSLLGQGNEQYF. CDR3 bases: TGTGCCAGCAGTTTACTTGGACAGGGTAACGAGCAGTACTTC.